The present T cell receptor beta chain was sequenced within a study of tumor and adjacent non-tumor tissue in lung cancer. CDR1 and CDR2 (germline): ENHRY, SYGVKD. V was pared by 1 base and J by 4 bases, with 6 bases of the junction left unmatched. The CDR3 consists of 15 residues. This sample's RNA came from whole unsorted tissue. A modified ARM-PCR protocol with three rounds of nested PCR amplified TCRbeta. One entry per CDR3 protein, called by TCRdb with MiXCR from the multiplex PCR reads. Of 120,000 or so distinct CDR3 sequences listed, 60% to 70% were seen once; the top ten hold around 13%. Remarks on this clonotype: Its antigen is still unknown.

Study observations and caveats: Tumor tissue had significantly higher TCR diversity than normal lung.

This receptor was taken from a man aged 25-45 years with non-small cell lung cancer. The V and J genes are TRBV10-3 and TRBJ2-7; 8 bases line up with TRBD2. The sample comprised lung tumor tissue. The CDR3 protein is CAISEFSGDLYEQYF. In nucleotides, the CDR3 is TGTGCCATCAGTGAGTTTAGCGGGGACCTTTACGAGCAGTACTTC.